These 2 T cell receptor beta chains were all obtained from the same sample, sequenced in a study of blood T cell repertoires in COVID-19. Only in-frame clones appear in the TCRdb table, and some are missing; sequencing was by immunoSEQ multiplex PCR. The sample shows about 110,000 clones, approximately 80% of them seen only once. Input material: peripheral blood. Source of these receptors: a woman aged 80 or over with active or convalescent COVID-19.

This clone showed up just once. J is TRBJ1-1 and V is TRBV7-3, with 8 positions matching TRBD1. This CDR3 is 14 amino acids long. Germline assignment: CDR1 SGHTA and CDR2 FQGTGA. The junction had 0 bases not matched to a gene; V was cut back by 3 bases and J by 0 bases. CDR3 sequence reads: CASSLTGVNTEAFF. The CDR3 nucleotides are TGTGCCAGCAGCTTGACAGGGGTGAACACTGAAGCTTTCTTT.

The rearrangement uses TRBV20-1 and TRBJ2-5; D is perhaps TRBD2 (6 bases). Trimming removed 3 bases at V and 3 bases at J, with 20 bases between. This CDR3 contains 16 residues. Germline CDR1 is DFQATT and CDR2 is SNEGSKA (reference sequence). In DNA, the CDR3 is TGCAGTGCTAGTTCCCGCGGGTGGGGGGTAAAAGAGACCCAGTACTTC. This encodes CSASSRGWGVKETQYF.